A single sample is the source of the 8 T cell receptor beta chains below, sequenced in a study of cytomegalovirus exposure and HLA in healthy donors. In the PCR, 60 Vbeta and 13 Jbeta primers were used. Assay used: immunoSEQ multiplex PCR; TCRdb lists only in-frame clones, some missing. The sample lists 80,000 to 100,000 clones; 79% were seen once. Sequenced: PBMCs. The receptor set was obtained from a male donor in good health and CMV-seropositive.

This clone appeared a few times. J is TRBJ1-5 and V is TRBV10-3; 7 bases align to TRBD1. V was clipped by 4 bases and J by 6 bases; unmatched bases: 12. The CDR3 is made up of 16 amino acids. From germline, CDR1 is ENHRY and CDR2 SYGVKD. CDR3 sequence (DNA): TGTGCCATCAGTGCACCCCTAGACAGGGAAAGTCAGCCCCAGCATTTT. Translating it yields CAISAPLDRESQPQHF.

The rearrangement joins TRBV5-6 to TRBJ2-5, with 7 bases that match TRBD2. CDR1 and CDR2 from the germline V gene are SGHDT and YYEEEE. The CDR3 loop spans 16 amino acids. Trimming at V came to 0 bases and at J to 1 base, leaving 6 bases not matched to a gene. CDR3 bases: TGTGCCAGCAGCTTGGGGGGGGGTGAACGCCAAGAGACCCAGTACTTC. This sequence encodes CASSLGGGERQETQYF.

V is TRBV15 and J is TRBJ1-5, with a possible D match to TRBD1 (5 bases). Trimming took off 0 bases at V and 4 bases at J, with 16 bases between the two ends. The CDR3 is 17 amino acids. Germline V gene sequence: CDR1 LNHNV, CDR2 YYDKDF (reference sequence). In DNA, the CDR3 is TGTGCCACCAGCAGAGACCTCTTGGGGCGGGGGAATCAGCCCCAGCATTTT. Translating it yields CATSRDLLGRGNQPQHF.

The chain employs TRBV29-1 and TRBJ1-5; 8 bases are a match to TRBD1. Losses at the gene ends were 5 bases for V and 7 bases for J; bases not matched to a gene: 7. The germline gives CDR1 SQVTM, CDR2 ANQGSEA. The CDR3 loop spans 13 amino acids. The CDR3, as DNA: TGCAGCGTTCAGGTGGACAGGGCCCAGCCCCAGCATTTT. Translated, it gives CSVQVDRAQPQHF. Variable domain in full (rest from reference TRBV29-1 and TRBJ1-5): SAVISQKPSRDICQRGTSLTIQCQVDSQVTMMFWYRQQPGQSLTLIATANQGSEATYESGFVIDKFPISRPNLTFSTLTVSNMSPEDSSIYLCSVQVDRAQPQHFGDGTRLSIL.

In nucleotides, the CDR3 is TGTGCCAGCAGCATAGGACTAGCGGGGGGGAGTGGACAAGAGACCCAGTACTTC. Its translation: CASSIGLAGGSGQETQYF. The V call is TRBV5-4, the J call TRBJ2-5; 15 bases agree with TRBD2. J lost 2 bases, V lost 4 bases, and 9 bases had no gene match. This CDR3 spans 18 amino acids. CDR1 SGHNT and CDR2 YYREEE come from the germline V gene (reference sequence).

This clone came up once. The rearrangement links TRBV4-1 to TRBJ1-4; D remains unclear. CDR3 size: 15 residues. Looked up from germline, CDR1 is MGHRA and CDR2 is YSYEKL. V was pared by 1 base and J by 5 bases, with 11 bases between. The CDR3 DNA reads TGCGCCAGCAGCCAAGGGAGGACGGGGAATGAAAAACTGTTTTTT. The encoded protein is CASSQGRTGNEKLFF.

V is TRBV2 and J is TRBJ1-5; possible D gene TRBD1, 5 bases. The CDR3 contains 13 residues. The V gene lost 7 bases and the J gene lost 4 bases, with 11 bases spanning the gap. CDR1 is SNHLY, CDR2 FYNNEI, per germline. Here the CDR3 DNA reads TGTGCCAGCAATTTTCAGGGTAATCAGCCCCAGCATTTT. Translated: CASNFQGNQPQHF.

In DNA, the CDR3 is TGTGCCAGCAGCCCTGGACAGGGAGTACCTAACTATGGCTACACCTTC. It yields the protein CASSPGQGVPNYGYTF. The V and J genes are TRBV7-2 and TRBJ1-2; 8 bases match TRBD1. J gave up 0 bases and V 5 bases, and 8 bases lay outside the gene matches. This CDR3 has 16 residues. Per germline, CDR1 SGHTA and CDR2 FQGNSA. Using reference TRBV7-2 and TRBJ1-2 for the parts outside the CDR3, the full variable domain is GAGVSQSPSNKVTEKGKDVELRCDPISGHTALYWYRQSLGQGLEFLIYFQGNSAPDKSGLPSDRFSAERTGGSVSTLTIQRTQQEDSAVYLCASSPGQGVPNYGYTFGSGTRLTVV.